This T cell receptor (beta chain) is drawn from a study of Ad26.COV2.S vaccination and SARS-CoV-2 variants. Study details: Into the muscle, Ad26.COV2.S was dosed once or twice, 56 days apart. Study-level results: Breadth and depth estimates from TCRs may understate total T cell responses.

Remarks on this clone: No antigen is known for it.

The treatment is: some 20 received Ad26.COV2.S at low or high dose, single or two shots; 5 received placebo; per-sample allocation not given. Day 63 after the first vaccine or placebo injection was the time point for sampling. TCRdb keeps only in-frame clones here, not all; method: immunoSEQ multiplex PCR. The sample shows approximately 400,000 clones, 80% to 90% of them seen only once. The sample consisted of peripheral blood, taken in a trial of Ad26.COV2.S vaccine versus placebo. This TCR came from a person aged 18-65 years who received the Ad26.COV2.S COVID-19 vaccine or a placebo.

For the CDR3, the DNA is TGCGCCAGCAGTGAGGGACTAGTGACAGATACGCAGTATTTT. It translates to CASSEGLVTDTQYF. V usage is TRBV10-1 and J usage is TRBJ2-3; 7 bases fit TRBD2. Per the germline V gene, CDR1 is WNHNN and CDR2 is SYGVQD (reference sequence). The trim removed 2 bases at V and 3 bases at J, leaving 2 bases unmatched. CDR3 length: 14 amino acids.